This is a list of T cell receptor beta chains from one sample in a study of blood T cell repertoires in COVID-19. TCRdb keeps only in-frame clones here, not all; method: immunoSEQ multiplex PCR. Among over 85,000 clones listed, 85% were seen once. Sequenced: peripheral blood. The receptors originated from a man at least 80 years old with acute or convalescent COVID-19. The CDR3 runs from the conserved cysteine through the conserved F or W. The D gene is left open where the match is weak. The size field is filled for only some rows; it gives once, few, many or a size class.

J: TRBJ2-2
D: -
size: -
V: TRBV6-5
CDR3: CASLIGGNGGELFF
DNA: TGTGCCAGTTTGATTGGGGGCAATGGCGGGGAGCTGTTTTTT

J: TRBJ1-6
D: TRBD1
size: -
V: TRBV7-6
CDR3: CASSLDHRGGNSPLHF
DNA: TGTGCCAGCAGCTTGGACCACAGGGGGGGAAATTCACCCCTCCACTTT

J: TRBJ1-5
D: TRBD1
size: -
V: TRBV6-2/TRBV6-3
CDR3: CASSYSDPGGSQPQHF
DNA: TGTGCCAGCAGTTACTCAGATCCAGGGGGAAGCCAGCCCCAGCATTTT

J: TRBJ1-6
D: -
size: once
V: TRBV5-6
CDR3: CASRKGGPNSPLHF
DNA: TGTGCCAGCAGAAAGGGGGGGCCTAATTCACCCCTCCACTTT

J: TRBJ2-5
D: TRBD2
size: once
V: TRBV11-2
CDR3: CASNLKASGGYQETQYF
DNA: TGTGCCAGCAATCTTAAGGCTAGCGGGGGATACCAAGAGACCCAGTACTTC

J: TRBJ1-1
D: -
size: once
V: TRBV7-3
CDR3: CASSLFSGGGTEAFF
DNA: TGTGCCAGCAGCTTATTCTCGGGTGGTGGTACTGAAGCTTTCTTT

J: TRBJ2-5
D: TRBD1
size: -
V: TRBV19
CDR3: CASSAGTGQETQYF
DNA: TGTGCCAGTAGCGCCGGGACAGGGCAAGAGACCCAGTACTTC

J: TRBJ2-3
D: TRBD2
size: -
V: TRBV18
CDR3: CASSQSSGSTDTQYF
DNA: TGTGCCAGCTCACAAAGTAGCGGGAGCACAGATACGCAGTATTTT

J: TRBJ2-7
D: -
size: -
V: TRBV6-1
CDR3: CASSEARPAYEQYF
DNA: TGTGCCAGCAGTGAAGCGCGTCCGGCCTACGAGCAGTACTTC

J: TRBJ2-7
D: TRBD1
size: -
V: TRBV3-1/TRBV3-2
CDR3: CASSPSDRELGEQYF
DNA: TGTGCCAGCAGCCCGTCGGACAGGGAATTGGGCGAGCAGTACTTC

J: TRBJ1-1
D: TRBD1
size: once
V: TRBV29-1
CDR3: CSVHTGQGGTEAFF
DNA: TGCAGCGTTCATACCGGACAGGGGGGGACTGAAGCTTTCTTT

J: TRBJ2-1
D: -
size: -
V: TRBV5-4
CDR3: CASSPSAGLGNEQFF
DNA: TGTGCCAGCAGTCCGTCAGCGGGTCTAGGTAATGAGCAGTTCTTC

J: TRBJ2-7
D: -
size: -
V: TRBV6-5
CDR3: CASRSRDTYEQYF
DNA: TGTGCCAGCAGGTCCCGGGACACCTACGAGCAGTACTTC

J: TRBJ2-7
D: TRBD1
size: -
V: TRBV7-9
CDR3: CASSKAGTGTYEQYF
DNA: TGTGCCAGCAGTAAAGCCGGGACAGGAACCTACGAGCAGTACTTC

J: TRBJ1-2
D: TRBD1
size: -
V: TRBV5-6
CDR3: CASSLGDRNYGYTF
DNA: TGTGCCAGCAGCTTGGGGGACAGGAACTATGGCTACACCTTC

J: TRBJ2-1
D: -
size: -
V: TRBV27
CDR3: CATKQEPRSHEQFF
DNA: TGTGCCACCAAACAAGAACCCCGGAGTCATGAGCAGTTCTTC

J: TRBJ1-6
D: -
size: -
V: TRBV21-1
CDR3: CASSKGGDRGSPLHF
DNA: TGTGCCAGCAGCAAAGGGGGGGACAGAGGTTCACCCCTCCACTTT

J: TRBJ2-7
D: TRBD1
size: -
V: TRBV19
CDR3: CASRGQAPFYEQYF
DNA: TGTGCCAGTAGAGGACAGGCCCCGTTTTACGAGCAGTACTTC

J: TRBJ2-3
D: -
size: -
V: TRBV20-1
CDR3: CSASGGISTDTQYF
DNA: TGCAGTGCTAGTGGCGGAATAAGCACAGATACGCAGTATTTT

J: TRBJ1-1
D: TRBD1
size: -
V: TRBV11-3
CDR3: CASSLGTGGRETEAFF
DNA: TGTGCCAGCAGCTTGGGAACAGGGGGCCGTGAGACTGAAGCTTTCTTT

J: TRBJ1-6
D: -
size: once
V: TRBV5-1
CDR3: CASSFGGARDSPLHF
DNA: TGCGCCAGCAGCTTTGGGGGGGCACGAGATTCACCCCTCCACTTT

J: TRBJ1-4
D: -
size: -
V: TRBV10-1
CDR3: CASSAQGREEKLFF
DNA: TGCGCCAGCAGTGCCCAGGGGAGAGAAGAAAAACTGTTTTTT

J: TRBJ1-1
D: TRBD1
size: -
V: TRBV10-1
CDR3: CASSLDQGGAFF
DNA: TGCGCCAGCAGTTTGGACCAGGGGGGAGCTTTCTTT

J: TRBJ2-5
D: -
size: -
V: TRBV24-1
CDR3: CATSRGGGGYQETQYF
DNA: TGTGCCACCAGCCGGGGTGGGGGCGGGTACCAAGAGACCCAGTACTTC

J: TRBJ1-5
D: TRBD1
size: -
V: TRBV6-5
CDR3: CASRTRAGGLQPQHF
DNA: TGTGCCAGCAGGACCAGAGCAGGGGGCCTTCAGCCCCAGCATTTT